This paragraph covers one T cell receptor (beta chain) sequence. Germline V gene sequence: CDR1 LGHNT, CDR2 FRNRAP. J gave up 7 bases and V 3 bases, and 2 bases lay outside the gene matches. CDR3 length equals 13 residues. This sample was included in a study of blood T cell repertoires in COVID-19. Across the study: Acute and convalescent COVID-19 specimens originated in the United States, Italy and Spain. PBMCs, B-cell-depleted T cells, or T cells provided the cDNA or gDNA that made up the material.

The authors' processing: Amplification with reference gene primers provided the estimates of nucleated cell counts. Data came from immunoSEQ multiplex PCR; TCRdb stores just in-frame clones and leaves some out. V, J and clone size are those of that table, while D and trimming were read from the DNA. Among fewer than 250,000 clones listed, roughly 90% were seen once. Sequencing was carried out using peripheral blood. V usage is TRBV12-5 and J usage is TRBJ2-1, with 8 bases aligning to TRBD2. The sequence was obtained from a man aged 70-80 years with acute or convalescent COVID-19. CDR3 nucleotide sequence: TGTGCTAGTGGTTTCGGACTAGCAAATGAGCAGTTCTTC. Its protein is CASGFGLANEQFF.